Listed below are T cell receptor beta chains from one sample, sequenced in a study of response to subunit inactivated influenza vaccine. TCRdb itself ran the RT-PCR reads through MiXCR, one entry per CDR3 protein. The data show hundreds of thousands of distinct CDR3 sequences, about 15% seen once. Here the sequenced sample was PBMCs from blood, taken 12 days after vaccination. The origin of the receptors is a man between 50 and 59 years old who received an inactivated influenza vaccine. Both conserved end residues are part of each CDR3. D genes are given only for firm matches. Only part of the rows carry a size: once, few, many, or a class if the clone is expanded.

D	size	V	J	CDR3	DNA
.	.	TRBV4-1	TRBJ1-5	CASSQDQASRKPQHF	TGCGCCAGCAGCCAAGATCAGGCCAGTAGGAAGCCCCAGCATTTT
.	few	TRBV3-1	TRBJ2-7	CASMNSASNYEQYF	TGTGCCAGCATGAACTCGGCTAGCAATTACGAGCAGTACTTC
TRBD2	.	TRBV9	TRBJ2-5	CASSAGTRQETQYF	TGTGCCAGCAGCGCAGGGACTAGGCAAGAGACCCAGTACTTC
TRBD1	.	TRBV11-2	TRBJ2-5	CASSGNRGLETQYF	TGTGCCAGCAGCGGGAACAGGGGCCTGGAGACCCAGTACTTC
TRBD1	.	TRBV29-1	TRBJ2-3	CSAEDRLESDTQYF	TGCAGCGCTGAGGACAGGTTAGAATCCGATACGCAGTATTTT
.	.	TRBV3-1	TRBJ2-7	CASRRNRGGSYEQYF	TGTGCCAGCAGGCGAAACAGAGGCGGTTCCTACGAGCAGTACTTC
.	few	TRBV29-1	TRBJ2-2	CSVEEQRNTGELFF	TGCAGCGTTGAAGAACAAAGAAACACCGGGGAGCTGTTTTTT
TRBD2	.	TRBV29-1	TRBJ2-1	CSVSSGRLYNEQFF	TGCAGCGTCTCGAGCGGGAGACTCTACAATGAGCAGTTCTTC
.	.	TRBV5-5	TRBJ2-1	CASSFSGGWKNEQFF	TGTGCCAGCAGTTTTTCGGGGGGCTGGAAGAATGAGCAGTTCTTC
TRBD2	few	TRBV12-3/TRBV12-4	TRBJ2-5	CASSNLAGALETQYF	TGTGCCAGCAGCAATTTAGCGGGAGCCCTGGAGACCCAGTACTTC
.	.	TRBV20-1	TRBJ1-1	CSAREQGRRGTEAFF	TGCAGTGCTAGAGAGCAAGGACGCAGGGGCACTGAAGCTTTCTTT
TRBD2	.	TRBV11-2	TRBJ2-3	CASSSPRLAGGLGTQYF	TGTGCCAGCAGCTCTCCCAGACTAGCGGGGGGGCTGGGTACGCAGTATTTT
.	.	TRBV15	TRBJ2-6	CATSRDFSGANVLTF	TGTGCCACCAGCAGAGATTTCTCTGGGGCCAACGTCCTGACTTTC
.	.	TRBV5-5	TRBJ1-1	CASIRGGGNTEAFF	TGTGCCAGCATCAGGGGTGGTGGGAACACTGAAGCTTTCTTT
.	many	TRBV5-1	TRBJ2-2	CASSLTGSTGELFF	TGCGCCAGCAGCTTAACAGGGAGCACCGGGGAGCTGTTTTTT
TRBD2	.	TRBV5-1	TRBJ2-7	CASSPGLADSPYEQYF	TGCGCCAGCAGCCCGGGACTAGCGGATTCTCCCTACGAGCAGTACTTC
.	few	TRBV27	TRBJ2-3	CASSPRGGGMITDTQYF	TGTGCCAGCAGTCCTCGGGGAGGGGGCATGATAACAGATACGCAGTATTTT
TRBD1	.	TRBV3-1	TRBJ2-2	CASSQTWTGNTGELFF	TGTGCCAGCAGCCAAACCTGGACAGGGAACACCGGGGAGCTGTTTTTT
TRBD1	few	TRBV7-9	TRBJ1-5	CASSFSTGAGQPQHF	TGTGCCAGCAGCTTTTCGACAGGGGCTGGTCAGCCCCAGCATTTT
.	.	TRBV29-1	TRBJ2-7	CSSNRPSYEQYF	TGCAGCTCTAATCGGCCCTCCTACGAGCAGTACTTC